This TCR beta chain was found in a study of shared clonotypes between healthy human individuals. Overall study: Contributing individuals were two females and a few males aged 18 to 49. Study-wide findings and caveats: Only blood was sampled, and tissue TCR repertoires likely differ from blood ones.

This CDR3 is 15 amino acids long. Germline V gene lookup returns CDR1 SGDLS and CDR2 YYNGEE. The trim removed 2 bases at V and 6 bases at J, leaving 2 bases unmatched. Loaded into unsorted PBMC replicate PCRs was about 0.3 ug DNA, approximately 30,000 T cell genomes. Sequencing on ten immunoSEQ deep assay plates was performed for unsorted PBMC DNA. Method: immunoSEQ multiplex PCR; TCRdb's copy keeps in-frame clones and lacks some. The profile shows 450,000 or so clones, approximately 77% of them singletons. To note about this clone: The target antigen is unknown.

The clonotype comes from a woman aged 40 to 49 in good health. Some clones in this sample may be carry-over from other donors' samples. Sequencing used PBMCs. The chain recombines TRBV9 with TRBJ2-1; 13 bases line up with TRBD2. CDR3 amino acids: CASSVGLAGPNEQFF. The CDR3 region has the DNA TGTGCCAGCAGCGTGGGACTAGCGGGACCCAATGAGCAGTTCTTC.